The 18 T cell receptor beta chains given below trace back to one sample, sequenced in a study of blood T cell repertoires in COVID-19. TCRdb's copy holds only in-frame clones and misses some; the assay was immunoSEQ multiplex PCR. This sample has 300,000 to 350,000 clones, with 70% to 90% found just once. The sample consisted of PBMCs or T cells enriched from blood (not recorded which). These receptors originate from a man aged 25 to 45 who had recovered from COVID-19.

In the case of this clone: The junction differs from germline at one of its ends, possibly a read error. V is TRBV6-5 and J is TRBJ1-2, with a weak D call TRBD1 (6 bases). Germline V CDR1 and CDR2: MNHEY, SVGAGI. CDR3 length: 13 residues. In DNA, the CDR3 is TGTGCCAGCAGTGACTCGGGACATCAAGGCTACACCTTC. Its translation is CASSDSGHQGYTF.

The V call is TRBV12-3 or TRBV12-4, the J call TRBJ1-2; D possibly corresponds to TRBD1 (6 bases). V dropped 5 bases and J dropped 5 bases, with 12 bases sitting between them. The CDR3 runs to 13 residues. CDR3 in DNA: TGTGCCAGCAGTCCTTATCAGGGGTATGGCTACACCTTC. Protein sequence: CASSPYQGYGYTF.

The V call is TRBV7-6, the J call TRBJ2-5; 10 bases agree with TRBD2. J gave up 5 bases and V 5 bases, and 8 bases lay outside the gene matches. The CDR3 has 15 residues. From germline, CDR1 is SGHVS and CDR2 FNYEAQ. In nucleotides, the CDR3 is TGTGCCAGCAGCCCCCAGCGGGGGGGCGGGGAGACCCAGTACTTC. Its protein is CASSPQRGGGETQYF.

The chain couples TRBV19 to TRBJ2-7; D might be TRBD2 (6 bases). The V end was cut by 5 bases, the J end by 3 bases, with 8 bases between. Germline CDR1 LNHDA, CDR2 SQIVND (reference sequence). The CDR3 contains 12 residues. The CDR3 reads CASSGGNYEQYF. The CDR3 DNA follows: TGTGCCAGTAGTGGGGGGAACTACGAGCAGTACTTC.

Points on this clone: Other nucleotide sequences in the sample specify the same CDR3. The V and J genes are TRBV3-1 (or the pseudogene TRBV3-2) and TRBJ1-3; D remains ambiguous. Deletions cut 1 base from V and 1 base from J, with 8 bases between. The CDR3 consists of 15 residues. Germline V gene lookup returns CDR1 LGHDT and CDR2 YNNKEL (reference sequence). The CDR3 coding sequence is TGTGCCAGCAGCCAAGGCACAAGATCTGGAAACACCATATATTTT. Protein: CASSQGTRSGNTIYF.

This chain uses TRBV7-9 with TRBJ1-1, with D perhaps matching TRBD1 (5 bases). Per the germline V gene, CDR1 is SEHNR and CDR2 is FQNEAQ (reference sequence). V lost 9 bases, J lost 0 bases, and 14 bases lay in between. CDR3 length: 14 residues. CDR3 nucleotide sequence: TGTGCCAGTGTGATGGCAGGGATGAACACTGAAGCTTTCTTT. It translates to CASVMAGMNTEAFF.

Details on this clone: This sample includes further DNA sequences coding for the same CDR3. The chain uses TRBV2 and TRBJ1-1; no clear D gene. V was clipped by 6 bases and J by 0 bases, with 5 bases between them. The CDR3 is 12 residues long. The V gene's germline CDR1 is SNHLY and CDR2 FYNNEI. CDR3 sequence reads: CASRLMNTEAFF. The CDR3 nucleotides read TGTGCCAGCAGACTTATGAACACTGAAGCTTTCTTT.

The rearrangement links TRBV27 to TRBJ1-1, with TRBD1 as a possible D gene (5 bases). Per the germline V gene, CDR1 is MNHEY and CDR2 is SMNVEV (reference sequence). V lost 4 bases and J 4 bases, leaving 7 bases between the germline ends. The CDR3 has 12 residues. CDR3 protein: CASSWGGTEAFF. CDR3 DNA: TGTGCCAGCAGTTGGGGGGGCACTGAAGCTTTCTTT.

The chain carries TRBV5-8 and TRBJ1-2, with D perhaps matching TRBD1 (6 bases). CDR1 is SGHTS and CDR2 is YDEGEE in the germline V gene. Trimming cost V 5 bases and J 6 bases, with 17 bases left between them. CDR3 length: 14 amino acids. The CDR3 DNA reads TGTGCCAGCAGGGGCCTAGGGGGGGACGATGGCTACACCTTC. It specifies CASRGLGGDDGYTF.

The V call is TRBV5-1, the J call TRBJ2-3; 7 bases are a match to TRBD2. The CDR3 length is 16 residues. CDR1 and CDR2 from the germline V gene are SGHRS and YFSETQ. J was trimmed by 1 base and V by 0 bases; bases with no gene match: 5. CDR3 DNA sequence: TGCGCCAGCAGCTTGGCACTAGCGCAGGGCACAGATACGCAGTATTTT. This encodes CASSLALAQGTDTQYF. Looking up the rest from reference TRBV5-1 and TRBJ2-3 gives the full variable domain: KAGVTQTPRYLIKTRGQQVTLSCSPISGHRSVSWYQQTPGQGLQFLFEYFSETQRNKGNFPGRFSGRQFSNSRSEMNVSTLELGDSALYLCASSLALAQGTDTQYFGPGTRLTVL.

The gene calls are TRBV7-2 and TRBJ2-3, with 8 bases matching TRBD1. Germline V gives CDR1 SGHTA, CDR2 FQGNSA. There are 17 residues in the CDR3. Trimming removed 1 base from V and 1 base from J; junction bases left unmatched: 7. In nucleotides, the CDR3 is TGTGCCAGCAGCTTAGTCTTTGGGACAGGAGGCACAGATACGCAGTATTTT. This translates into CASSLVFGTGGTDTQYF.

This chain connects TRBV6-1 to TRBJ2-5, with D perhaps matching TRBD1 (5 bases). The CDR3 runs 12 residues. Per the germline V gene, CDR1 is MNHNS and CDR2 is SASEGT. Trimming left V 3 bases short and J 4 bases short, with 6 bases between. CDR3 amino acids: CASSDTGETQYF. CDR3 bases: TGTGCCAGCAGTGATACAGGAGAGACCCAGTACTTC.

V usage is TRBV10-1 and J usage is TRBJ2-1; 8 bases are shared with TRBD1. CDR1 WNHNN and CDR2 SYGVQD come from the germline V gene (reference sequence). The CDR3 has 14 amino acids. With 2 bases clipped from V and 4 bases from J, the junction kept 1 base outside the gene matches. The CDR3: CASSEGQGYNEQFF. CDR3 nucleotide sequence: TGCGCCAGCAGTGAGGGACAGGGATACAATGAGCAGTTCTTC.

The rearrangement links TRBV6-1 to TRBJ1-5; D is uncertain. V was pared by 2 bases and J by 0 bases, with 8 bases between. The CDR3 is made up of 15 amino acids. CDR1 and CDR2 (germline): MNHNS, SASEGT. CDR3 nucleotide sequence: TGTGCCAGCAGTGAAAGGGAGGGTAGCAATCAGCCCCAGCATTTT. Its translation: CASSEREGSNQPQHF.

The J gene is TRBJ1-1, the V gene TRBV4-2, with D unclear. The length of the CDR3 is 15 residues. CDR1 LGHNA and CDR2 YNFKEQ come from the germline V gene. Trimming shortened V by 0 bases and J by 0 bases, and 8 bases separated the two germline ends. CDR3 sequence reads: CASSQEPLMNTEAFF. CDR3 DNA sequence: TGTGCCAGCAGCCAAGAACCACTCATGAACACTGAAGCTTTCTTT.

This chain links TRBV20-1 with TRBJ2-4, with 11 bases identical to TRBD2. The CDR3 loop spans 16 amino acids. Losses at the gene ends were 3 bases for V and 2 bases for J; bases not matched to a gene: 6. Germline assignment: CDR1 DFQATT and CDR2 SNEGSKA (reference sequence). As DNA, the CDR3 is TGCAGTGCTAGTTGGGTAGCGGGGGGGTCCAAAAACATTCAGTACTTC. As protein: CSASWVAGGSKNIQYF.

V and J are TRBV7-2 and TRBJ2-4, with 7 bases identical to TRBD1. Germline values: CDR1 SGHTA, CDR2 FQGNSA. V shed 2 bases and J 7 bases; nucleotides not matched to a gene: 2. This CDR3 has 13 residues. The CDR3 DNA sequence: TGTGCCAGCAGCTTACCAGGGGGTAACATTCAGTACTTC. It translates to CASSLPGGNIQYF.

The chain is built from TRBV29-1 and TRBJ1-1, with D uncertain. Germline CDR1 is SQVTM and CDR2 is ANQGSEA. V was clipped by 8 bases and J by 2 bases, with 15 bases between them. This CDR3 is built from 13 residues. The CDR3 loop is CSTASGINTEAFF. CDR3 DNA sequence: TGCAGCACCGCTTCCGGGATTAACACTGAAGCTTTCTTT. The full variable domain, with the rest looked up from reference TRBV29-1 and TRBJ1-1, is SAVISQKPSRDICQRGTSLTIQCQVDSQVTMMFWYRQQPGQSLTLIATANQGSEATYESGFVIDKFPISRPNLTFSTLTVSNMSPEDSSIYLCSTASGINTEAFFGQGTRLTVV.